These T cell receptor beta chains were read from a single sample in a study of blood T cell repertoires in COVID-19. Some clones are missing from TCRdb's copy, which holds only in-frame ones; the method was immunoSEQ multiplex PCR. The repertoire consists of around 77,000 clones, with approximately 80% occurring once and the leading ten covering 6.9%. The sequenced sample consisted of peripheral blood. The receptors shown here come from a young man with COVID-19, enrolled during active disease. Both conserved end residues are part of each CDR3. A D gene is named only where the DNA matches it firmly. Clone sizes are given selectively: once, few, many, or a class where the clone is expanded.

v_gene: TRBV14
d_gene: -
j_gene: TRBJ1-3
abundance: -
CDR3nt: TGTGCCAGCAGCTCCGGTAGGGGATCTGGAAACACCATATATTTT
CDR3aa: CASSSGRGSGNTIYF

v_gene: TRBV3-1/TRBV3-2
d_gene: TRBD1
j_gene: TRBJ1-5
abundance: -
CDR3nt: TGTGCCAGCAGCCCAAGGACAGGGCTGAATCAGCCCCAGCATTTT
CDR3aa: CASSPRTGLNQPQHF

v_gene: TRBV20-1
d_gene: TRBD2
j_gene: TRBJ2-3
abundance: -
CDR3nt: TGCAGTGCTAGTGCTAGCGGGAGTGGGAATACGCAGTATTTT
CDR3aa: CSASASGSGNTQYF

v_gene: TRBV18
d_gene: -
j_gene: TRBJ2-4
abundance: -
CDR3nt: TGTGCCAGCTCACTTCCAGCGGCCAAAAACATTCAGTACTTC
CDR3aa: CASSLPAAKNIQYF

v_gene: TRBV19
d_gene: -
j_gene: TRBJ1-1
abundance: -
CDR3nt: TGTGCCACCAGAGACTACAGCTACACTGAAGCTTTCTTT
CDR3aa: CATRDYSYTEAFF

v_gene: TRBV4-1
d_gene: TRBD2
j_gene: TRBJ2-7
abundance: -
CDR3nt: TGCGCCAGCAGCCAAGATAGAGGACTAGGGTACGAGCAGTACTTC
CDR3aa: CASSQDRGLGYEQYF

v_gene: TRBV5-1
d_gene: TRBD2
j_gene: TRBJ2-3
abundance: -
CDR3nt: TGCGCCAGCAGCCGACTAGCGGGAGGGACAGATACGCAGTATTTT
CDR3aa: CASSRLAGGTDTQYF

v_gene: TRBV30
d_gene: TRBD1
j_gene: TRBJ2-7
abundance: -
CDR3nt: TGTGCCTGGACCGGGACAGAGAAGACTGGGCAGTACTTC
CDR3aa: CAWTGTEKTGQYF

v_gene: TRBV19
d_gene: TRBD1
j_gene: TRBJ1-5
abundance: -
CDR3nt: TGTGCCAGTAGTAGAAGAGACAGGGTTGTGGGTCAGCCCCAGCATTTT
CDR3aa: CASSRRDRVVGQPQHF

v_gene: TRBV5-1
d_gene: -
j_gene: TRBJ2-1
abundance: -
CDR3nt: TGCGCCAGCAGCTCTGACAATGAGCAGTTCTTC
CDR3aa: CASSSDNEQFF

v_gene: TRBV10-1
d_gene: TRBD2
j_gene: TRBJ2-5
abundance: once
CDR3nt: TGCGCCAGCAGTGAGAAGCGGGGAACCGAGTCCCAAGAGACCCAGTACTTC
CDR3aa: CASSEKRGTESQETQYF

v_gene: TRBV7-2
d_gene: TRBD1
j_gene: TRBJ1-5
abundance: -
CDR3nt: TGTGCCAGCAGCTGGAGGCTGGGACAGGGCAGCGATCAGCCCCAGCATTTT
CDR3aa: CASSWRLGQGSDQPQHF

v_gene: TRBV19
d_gene: TRBD1
j_gene: TRBJ1-5
abundance: -
CDR3nt: TGTGCCAGTACCCGGGACAGGGCGGGACCCCAGCATTTT
CDR3aa: CASTRDRAGPQHF

v_gene: TRBV6-6
d_gene: TRBD2
j_gene: TRBJ2-5
abundance: -
CDR3nt: TGTGCCAGCAGCCGGACTAGCGGGAGTAACAAAGAGACCCAGTACTTC
CDR3aa: CASSRTSGSNKETQYF

v_gene: TRBV6-1
d_gene: TRBD1
j_gene: TRBJ1-5
abundance: -
CDR3nt: TGTGCCAGCAGTGAATTCTGGACAGGGAGCCTGAGTCAGCCCCAGCATTTT
CDR3aa: CASSEFWTGSLSQPQHF

v_gene: TRBV24-1
d_gene: -
j_gene: TRBJ1-4
abundance: -
CDR3nt: TGTGCCACCAGTGACCCCGACGGAGGAAGTGAAAAACTGTTTTTT
CDR3aa: CATSDPDGGSEKLFF

v_gene: TRBV27
d_gene: -
j_gene: TRBJ1-1
abundance: few
CDR3nt: TGTGCCAGCAGATTCGTAGGAGGGGCTCAAGGTTTCCCCACTGAAGCTTTCTTT
CDR3aa: CASRFVGGAQGFPTEAFF

v_gene: TRBV25-1
d_gene: TRBD1
j_gene: TRBJ1-2
abundance: -
CDR3nt: TGTGCCAGCAGTGCTCACACAGGGGGCAAAGGCTACACCTTC
CDR3aa: CASSAHTGGKGYTF

v_gene: TRBV29-1
d_gene: TRBD1
j_gene: TRBJ1-2
abundance: -
CDR3nt: TGCAGCGGAGGACAGGGCGACTATGGCTACACCTTC
CDR3aa: CSGGQGDYGYTF

v_gene: TRBV4-1
d_gene: TRBD2
j_gene: TRBJ2-7
abundance: -
CDR3nt: TGCGCCAGCAGCCAAGCCACTAGCGGATTCTCCTACGAGCAGTACTTC
CDR3aa: CASSQATSGFSYEQYF

v_gene: TRBV6-2/TRBV6-3
d_gene: TRBD1
j_gene: TRBJ1-1
abundance: once
CDR3nt: TGTGCCAGCAGTACCGGGACAGGGTCGACGGGGACTGAAGCTTTCTTT
CDR3aa: CASSTGTGSTGTEAFF

v_gene: TRBV20-1
d_gene: TRBD2
j_gene: TRBJ2-7
abundance: -
CDR3nt: TGCAGTGCTAGTGTCGGGACTAGCGGGAGACGGCCCGAGCAGTACTTC
CDR3aa: CSASVGTSGRRPEQYF

v_gene: TRBV10-3
d_gene: -
j_gene: TRBJ1-4
abundance: -
CDR3nt: TGTGCCATCAGTGGGACAGAGTCCAAAGAAAAACTGTTTTTT
CDR3aa: CAISGTESKEKLFF

v_gene: TRBV7-9
d_gene: TRBD1
j_gene: TRBJ2-1
abundance: few
CDR3nt: TGTGCCAGCAGCTCATGGACAGGGGGATCCTACAATGAGCAGTTCTTC
CDR3aa: CASSSWTGGSYNEQFF

v_gene: TRBV28
d_gene: -
j_gene: TRBJ2-3
abundance: -
CDR3nt: TGTGCCAGCTCTCGTGGGGACAACACAGATACGCAGTATTTT
CDR3aa: CASSRGDNTDTQYF

v_gene: TRBV24-1
d_gene: -
j_gene: TRBJ1-1
abundance: -
CDR3nt: TGTGCCACCAGTGACACATCCACTGAAGCTTTCTTT
CDR3aa: CATSDTSTEAFF

v_gene: TRBV7-6
d_gene: -
j_gene: TRBJ1-5
abundance: -
CDR3nt: TGTGCCAGCAGCTTAACGACTAATAGCAATCAGCCCCAGCATTTT
CDR3aa: CASSLTTNSNQPQHF

v_gene: TRBV7-2
d_gene: TRBD1
j_gene: TRBJ2-3
abundance: -
CDR3nt: TGTGCCAGCAGCTTACGGGACAGGGGGAAGACAGATACGCAGTATTTT
CDR3aa: CASSLRDRGKTDTQYF

v_gene: TRBV28
d_gene: -
j_gene: TRBJ2-5
abundance: -
CDR3nt: TGTGCCAGCAGTCCTCTGGGGGGAGAAGAGACCCAGTACTTC
CDR3aa: CASSPLGGEETQYF

v_gene: TRBV6-5
d_gene: TRBD1
j_gene: TRBJ1-2
abundance: -
CDR3nt: TGTGCCAGCAGTCAGACAGGGCAGCCGGGCTACACCTTC
CDR3aa: CASSQTGQPGYTF

v_gene: TRBV28
d_gene: -
j_gene: TRBJ1-5
abundance: -
CDR3nt: TGTGCCAGCAGTGGGGGAGGGCCGAGTCAGCCCCAGCATTTT
CDR3aa: CASSGGGPSQPQHF

v_gene: TRBV5-6
d_gene: -
j_gene: TRBJ1-3
abundance: few
CDR3nt: TGTGCCAGCAGCCCGATCCGGGGGACTGGAAACACCATATATTTT
CDR3aa: CASSPIRGTGNTIYF